These 27 T cell receptor beta chains were all obtained from the same sample, sequenced in a study of STAT5B mutations in CD4+ large granular lymphocyte leukemia. This table comes from immunoSEQ multiplex PCR, and its TCRdb copy is limited to in-frame clones, with some not included. The sample records under 25,000 clones, about 70% being singletons. What was sequenced was CD4+ T cells from blood buffy coats. Source of these receptors: a human donor in good health.

J is TRBJ2-5 and V is TRBV9; 9 bases agree with TRBD2. The V gene end was trimmed by 0 bases and the J gene end by 0 bases; junction bases not matched to a gene: 9. The CDR3 consists of 18 residues. Germline-derived CDR1 and CDR2 are SGDLS and YYNGEE. The CDR3 coding sequence is TGTGCCAGCAGCGTAGAGGCTAGCGGGGCCCCGTACCAAGAGACCCAGTACTTC. It codes for CASSVEASGAPYQETQYF. The variable domain in full, with the rest retrieved from reference TRBV9 and TRBJ2-5, is DSGVTQTPKHLITATGQRVTLRCSPRSGDLSVYWYQQSLDQGLQFLIQYYNGEERAKGNILERFSAQQFPDLHSELNLSSLELGDSALYFCASSVEASGAPYQETQYFGPGTRLLVL.

This rearrangement joins TRBV5-5 to TRBJ2-2, with D maybe TRBD1 (6 bases). The CDR3 has 17 amino acids. Between the trimmed V and J ends, which lost 1 base and 6 bases, there was a span of 19 bases. Germline V lookup: CDR1 SGHKS, CDR2 YYEKEE (reference sequence). In DNA, the CDR3 is TGTGCCAGCAGCTTGATCTACAGGGCCCTCTTATCCGGGGAGCTGTTTTTT. It translates to CASSLIYRALLSGELFF.

The chain recombines TRBV4-1 with TRBJ1-2, with a weak D call TRBD1 (6 bases). CDR1 MGHRA and CDR2 YSYEKL come from the germline V gene. The CDR3 runs 18 residues. V gave up 3 bases and J gave up 3 bases, with 23 bases separating them. CDR3 in amino acids: CASSQNEGGQGPYYGYTF. CDR3 sequence (DNA): TGCGCCAGCAGCCAGAATGAAGGAGGGCAGGGGCCGTACTATGGCTACACCTTC.

This clone was seen a single time. The rearrangement uses TRBV30 and TRBJ1-2; no firm D call. From germline, CDR1 is GTSNPN and CDR2 SVGIG (reference sequence). The V end was cut by 1 base, the J end by 4 bases, with 13 bases between. The CDR3 extends over 14 amino acids. The CDR3 here is CAWSEGSLGYGYTF. CDR3 in DNA: TGTGCCTGGAGTGAGGGATCGTTGGGCTATGGCTACACCTTC.

The gene calls are TRBV5-1 and TRBJ1-2, with a possible D match to TRBD1 (5 bases). The CDR3 has 15 residues. CDR1 SGHRS and CDR2 YFSETQ come from the germline V gene. Trimming left V 4 bases short and J 2 bases short, with 15 bases between. Here the CDR3 DNA reads TGCGCCAGCAGCGATGCCGGGACGGCGAACTATGGCTACACCTTC. Residues: CASSDAGTANYGYTF.

The chain recombines TRBV7-2 with TRBJ2-1; tentatively, D is TRBD2 (5 bases). V dropped 3 bases and J dropped 2 bases, with 14 bases sitting between them. The CDR3 runs to 16 residues. CDR1 is SGHTA, CDR2 FQGNSA, per germline. The CDR3 DNA reads TGTGCCAGCAGCTTGGTGCTAGCTAGGGCCTACAATGAGCAGTTCTTC. It yields the protein CASSLVLARAYNEQFF.

This clone was seen a few times. The genes are TRBV5-1 and TRBJ1-2, with a weak D call TRBD1 (6 bases). The CDR3 consists of 16 residues. The V gene's germline CDR1 is SGHRS and CDR2 YFSETQ. V was clipped by 0 bases and J by 2 bases, with 14 bases between them. This CDR3 reads CASSLGPSTGNYGYTF. Here the CDR3 DNA reads TGCGCCAGCAGCTTGGGTCCCTCAACAGGGAACTATGGCTACACCTTC.

The sample holds a few counts of this clone. This rearrangement joins TRBV10-2 to TRBJ2-1; D perhaps matches TRBD2 (5 bases). The germline CDR1 and CDR2 sequences are WSHSY and SAAADI. Trimming removed 10 bases from V and 5 bases from J, with 9 bases in between. The CDR3 runs 11 residues. The CDR3 is CATMGDNEQFF. For the CDR3, the DNA is TGCGCCACCATGGGAGACAATGAGCAGTTCTTC.

The chain has TRBV4-1 and TRBJ2-1; 12 bases agree with TRBD2. The CDR3 is 13 amino acids. The germline gives CDR1 MGHRA, CDR2 YSYEKL. After removal of 4 bases from V and 11 bases from J, the junction contained 3 bases not matched to a gene. The CDR3 nucleotides read TGCGCCAGCAGCCGGACTAGCGGGGATAAGCAGTTCTTC. Translated, it gives CASSRTSGDKQFF.

The table lists this clone with a count of one. V and J are TRBV20-1 and TRBJ2-1; D remains ambiguous. Trimming pared 6 bases from V and 7 bases from J, leaving 10 bases between. The CDR3 totals 11 residues. Germline V gene sequence: CDR1 DFQATT, CDR2 SNEGSKA (reference sequence). The CDR3 protein is CSARSHNEQFF. The CDR3 DNA reads as TGCAGTGCCCGGTCCCATAATGAGCAGTTCTTC.

This clone was counted between two and nine times. Other DNA sequences in the sample encode the same CDR3. The chain carries TRBV2 and TRBJ1-2; D perhaps matches TRBD1 (6 bases). V was cut by 5 bases and J by 8 bases, with 9 bases left in between. The CDR3 consists of 11 residues. Germline assignment: CDR1 SNHLY and CDR2 FYNNEI. This CDR3 is CASSQGLGYTF. CDR3 bases: TGTGCCAGCAGTCAGGGGTTAGGCTACACCTTC.

This clone appeared once. V and J are TRBV10-1 and TRBJ2-5; D unresolved. Deletions cut 1 base from V and 5 bases from J, with 8 bases between. The CDR3 is 13 residues long. CDR1 is WNHNN, CDR2 SYGVQD, per germline (reference sequence). Here the CDR3 reads CASSEWGFETQYF. For the CDR3, the DNA is TGCGCCAGCAGTGAGTGGGGTTTTGAGACCCAGTACTTC.

The gene calls are TRBV11-2 and TRBJ2-7; D is possibly TRBD1 (6 bases). CDR3 length: 13 amino acids. Trimming shortened V by 2 bases and J by 2 bases, and 7 bases separated the two germline ends. Germline CDR1 reads SGHAT; CDR2 reads FQNNGV. Written as DNA, the CDR3 is TGTGCCAGCAGCTTATACAGGGCCTACGAGCAGTACGTC. It translates to CASSLYRAYEQYV.

This clone was observed a few times. This chain uses TRBV30 with TRBJ2-7; 11 nucleotides align to TRBD1. The CDR3 is made up of 18 amino acids. Germline CDR1 GTSNPN, CDR2 SVGIG (reference sequence). Trimming cost V 2 bases and J 5 bases; bases outside gene matches: 17. The chain's CDR3 is CAWSFPTYRDRGIHEQYF. For the CDR3, the DNA is TGTGCCTGGAGTTTCCCCACTTACCGGGACAGGGGGATCCACGAGCAGTACTTC.

The chain uses TRBV5-1 and TRBJ2-3, with 13 bases aligning to TRBD2. The germline CDR1 and CDR2 sequences are SGHRS and YFSETQ. V dropped 4 bases and J dropped 2; count of bases not matched to a gene: 7. CDR3 length: 17 residues. In nucleotides, the CDR3 is TGCGCCAGCAGCCCCAGGACTAGCGGGGGCGTCACAGATACGCAGTATTTT. Translating it yields CASSPRTSGGVTDTQYF.

This clone was observed a handful of times. J is TRBJ2-3 and V is TRBV10-1, with D possibly TRBD2 on 5 matching bases. The CDR3 runs 14 residues. V gave up 7 bases and J gave up 6 bases, with 17 bases separating them. CDR1 WNHNN and CDR2 SYGVQD come from the germline V gene (reference sequence). The CDR3 loop is CASKRESGSDTQYF. The CDR3 nucleotides are TGCGCCAGCAAAAGGGAGAGTGGTAGCGATACGCAGTATTTT.

The chain joins TRBV4-1 to TRBJ2-5; 12 bases map to TRBD2. Per germline, CDR1 MGHRA and CDR2 YSYEKL. The CDR3 totals 17 residues. V was pared by 2 bases and J by 6 bases, with 10 bases of the junction left unmatched. As DNA, the CDR3 is TGCGCCAGCAGCCAAACAGGAGCGACTAGCGGGAGAAAGACCCAGTACTTC. Its protein product is CASSQTGATSGRKTQYF.

As to this clone: At one boundary the junction diverges from the germline segment, which might be a read error. The genes are TRBV9 and TRBJ2-1, with TRBD2 as a possible D gene (5 bases). Germline V gene sequence: CDR1 SGDLS, CDR2 YYNGEE. The CDR3 length is 13 residues. DNA for the CDR3: TGTGTCAGCAGCGTAGCAGTTGGGAGTGAGCAGTTCTTC. Protein product: CVSSVAVGSEQFF.

The CDR3 coding sequence is TGTGCCAGCAGCAAAGAGGGTGGGACAGGGTTCTGCGAGCAGTACGTC. Protein sequence: CASSKEGGTGFCEQYV. The chain is built from TRBV21-1 and TRBJ2-7; no check of the table's D call, TRBD1, against the DNA was made. TRBV21-1 is marked as a pseudogene. There are 16 residues in the CDR3.

The CDR3 coding sequence is TGTGCCAGCAGAAAAAACACCGGGGAGCTGTTTTTT. This translates into CASRKNTGELFF. The chain joins TRBV27 to TRBJ2-2; D is ambiguous. The CDR3 runs 12 residues. Germline values: CDR1 MNHEY, CDR2 SMNVEV (reference sequence). Trimming removed 6 bases from V and 2 bases from J, with 4 bases in between.

There are a few counts of this clone. The gene calls are TRBV7-9 and TRBJ2-5, with 14 bases aligning to TRBD2. V shed 4 bases and J 8 bases; nucleotides not matched to a gene: 6. CDR3 size: 15 residues. Germline V CDR1 and CDR2: SEHNR, FQNEAQ (reference sequence). CDR3 region: CASSWTSGGMTTQYF. For the CDR3, the DNA is TGTGCCAGCAGCTGGACTAGCGGGGGGATGACAACCCAGTACTTC.

This chain links TRBV18 with TRBJ2-1; possible D gene TRBD1, 5 bases. This CDR3 has 15 amino acids. Between the trimmed V and J ends, which lost 1 base and 5 bases, there was a span of 12 bases. Germline V gene lookup returns CDR1 KGHSH and CDR2 LQKENI. CDR3 in DNA: TGTGCCAGCTCACCACAAACAGGTCTCCACAATGAGCAGTTCTTC. Amino acid sequence: CASSPQTGLHNEQFF.

This chain joins TRBV1 and TRBJ2-3; TRBD2 is the table's D call and was not checked against the DNA. TRBV1 is given as a pseudogene. The CDR3 is 18 residues long. The CDR3 DNA reads as TGCACCAGCAGCCAAGCCCGACTAGCGGGAGACGGCTTAGATACGCAGTATTTT. Translating gives CTSSQARLAGDGLDTQYF.

The chain recombines TRBV11-2 with TRBJ1-4; 8 nucleotides align to TRBD1. V lost 5 bases to trimming and J lost 10 bases; unmatched junction nucleotides: 12. The CDR3 is 15 residues long. Germline V CDR1 and CDR2: SGHAT, FQNNGV. The chain's CDR3 is CASSQTGGRGGKLFF. CDR3 in DNA: TGTGCCAGCAGCCAAACAGGGGGGCGAGGTGGAAAACTGTTTTTT.

This clone came up a few times. This chain joins TRBV27 and TRBJ2-3; 9 bases map to TRBD1. CDR3 length: 16 amino acids. Germline assignment: CDR1 MNHEY and CDR2 SMNVEV (reference sequence). V dropped 4 bases and J dropped 1; count of bases not matched to a gene: 6. DNA for the CDR3: TGTGCCAGCAGTTCCGGGACAGGGAGTGGCACAGATACGCAGTATTTT. Translated, it gives CASSSGTGSGTDTQYF.

This clone was seen a single time. The J gene is TRBJ1-2, the V gene TRBV6-5; 8 bases match TRBD1. The junction had 6 bases not matched to a gene; V was cut back by 2 bases and J by 7 bases. The CDR3 is 14 amino acids. CDR1 is MNHEY, CDR2 SVGAGI, per germline. In nucleotides, the CDR3 is TGTGCCAGCAGTTACCCGGACAGGGTTGGTGGCTACACCTTC. It codes for CASSYPDRVGGYTF.

The chain links TRBV1 to TRBJ2-3; the D segment call TRBD2 is taken from the table without a DNA check. TRBV1 is a pseudogene locus. CDR3 length equals 13 residues. For the CDR3, the DNA is TGCACCAGCAGCCAAGAAAGCAAAGATACGCAGTATTTT. This translates into CTSSQESKDTQYF.